The 5 T cell receptor beta chains reported below all come from one sample, sequenced in a study of T cells in Graves' hyperthyroidism and ophthalmopathy. Regions amplified from RNA transcripts were the TCR beta CDR3 regions. Primed by the HTBI set, a first-round RT-PCR was run on the TCR CDR3. TCRdb analysed the multiplex PCR reads with MiXCR anew, one entry per CDR3 protein. The sample yields more than 650,000 distinct CDR3 sequences, around 15% seen once. Sequencing was carried out using blood. The receptor set was obtained from a woman aged 18-29 years with Graves' hyperthyroidism.

A remark on this clonotype: It may be a read error: a sequence one base away is much more abundant. The CDR3 reads CAGSLGGSNTGELFF. The CDR3 DNA sequence: TGCGCCGGCAGCCTCGGAGGGTCGAACACCGGGGAGCTGTTTTTT. The V call is TRBV5-1, the J call TRBJ2-2, with D possibly matching TRBD2 (6 bases). CDR1 is SGHRS, CDR2 YFSETQ, per germline. The CDR3 length is 15 residues. Combining the CDR3 with reference TRBV5-1 and TRBJ2-2 gives the whole variable domain KAGVTQTPRYLIKTRGQQVTLSCSPISGHRSVSWYQQTPGQGLQFLFEYFSETQRNKGNFPGRFSGRQFSNSRSEMNVSTLELGDSALYLCAGSLGGSNTGELFFGEGSRLTVL.

The V gene is TRBV9, the J gene TRBJ2-7; TRBD2 might be the D (6 bases). This CDR3 is 15 amino acids long. Germline CDR1 reads SGDLS; CDR2 reads YYNGEE. The V end was cut by 0 bases, the J end by 2 bases, with 12 bases between. As DNA, the CDR3 is TGTGCCAGCAGCGTAGGTCCGGGAGCCCCCTACGAGCAGTACTTC. Translating gives CASSVGPGAPYEQYF.

The chain recombines TRBV5-6 with TRBJ2-7; D could derive from TRBD1 or TRBD2 (5 bases each). Trimming cost V 0 bases and J 3 bases, with 10 bases left between them. The CDR3 spans 14 residues. Germline loops: CDR1 SGHDT, CDR2 YYEEEE. The CDR3 coding sequence is TGTGCCAGCAGCTTGGAAGCAGGGAGCTACGAGCAGTACTTC. Amino acids: CASSLEAGSYEQYF.

This clonotype came up a few times. CDR3 DNA sequence: TGTGCCAGCAGTTTTAGCGGGGCTAGCACAGATACGCAGTATTTT. Translation gives CASSFSGASTDTQYF. This chain joins TRBV6-1 and TRBJ2-3, with 8 positions matching TRBD2. Losses at the gene ends were 5 bases for V and 0 bases for J; bases not matched to a gene: 4. This CDR3 spans 15 amino acids. CDR1 and CDR2 (germline): MNHNS, SASEGT.

Many counts were recorded for this clonotype. V usage is TRBV12-3 or TRBV12-4 and J usage is TRBJ1-1; a weak D match, TRBD1 (5 bases). V lost 2 bases to trimming and J lost 1 base, with 11 bases between them. The CDR3 spans 15 residues. The CDR3 loop is CASSLRGSPNTEAFF. Here the CDR3 DNA reads TGTGCCAGCAGTTTAAGGGGATCTCCGAACACTGAAGCTTTCTTT.